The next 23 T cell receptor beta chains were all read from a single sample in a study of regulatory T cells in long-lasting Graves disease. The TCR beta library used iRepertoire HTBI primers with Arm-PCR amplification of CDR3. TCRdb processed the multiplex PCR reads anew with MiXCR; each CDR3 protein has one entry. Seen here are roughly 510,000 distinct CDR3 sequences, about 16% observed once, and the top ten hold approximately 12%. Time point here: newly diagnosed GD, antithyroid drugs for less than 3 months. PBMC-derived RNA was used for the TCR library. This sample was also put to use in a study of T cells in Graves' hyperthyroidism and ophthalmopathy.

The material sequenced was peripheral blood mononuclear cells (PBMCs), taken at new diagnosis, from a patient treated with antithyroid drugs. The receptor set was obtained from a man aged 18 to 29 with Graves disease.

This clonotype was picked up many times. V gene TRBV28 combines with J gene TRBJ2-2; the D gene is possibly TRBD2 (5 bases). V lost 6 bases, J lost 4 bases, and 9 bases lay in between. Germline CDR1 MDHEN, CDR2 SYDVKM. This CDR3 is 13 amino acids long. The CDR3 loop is CASSLSGTGELFF. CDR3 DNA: TGTGCCAGCAGCTTAAGCGGCACCGGGGAGCTGTTTTTT. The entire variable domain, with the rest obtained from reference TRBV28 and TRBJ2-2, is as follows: DVKVTQSSRYLVKRTGEKVFLECVQDMDHENMFWYRQDPGLGLRLIYFSYDVKMKEKGDIPEGYSVSREKKERFSLILESASTNQTSMYLCASSLSGTGELFFGEGSRLTVL.

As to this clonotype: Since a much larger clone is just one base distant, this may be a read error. In DNA, the CDR3 is TGTGCCTGGGGAACCACCTACGAGCAGTACTTC. It translates to CAWGTTYEQYF. This chain links TRBV30 with TRBJ2-7; unclear D gene. With 5 bases removed from V and 2 bases from J, the gap between germline ends came to 7 bases. Germline V gene lookup returns CDR1 GTSNPN and CDR2 SVGIG (reference sequence). This CDR3 comprises 11 residues. Variable domain in full (rest from reference TRBV30 and TRBJ2-7): SQTIHQWPATLVQPVGSPLSLECTVEGTSNPNLYWYRQAAGRGLQLLFYSVGIGQISSEVPQNLSASRPQDRQFILSSKKLLLSDSGFYLCAWGTTYEQYFGPGTRLTVT.

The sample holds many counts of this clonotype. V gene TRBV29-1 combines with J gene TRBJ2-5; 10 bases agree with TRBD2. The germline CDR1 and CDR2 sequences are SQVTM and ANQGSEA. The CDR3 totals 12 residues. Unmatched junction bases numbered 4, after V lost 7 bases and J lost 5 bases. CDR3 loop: CSAGGLAETQYF. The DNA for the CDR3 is TGCAGCGCGGGGGGACTAGCGGAGACCCAGTACTTC.

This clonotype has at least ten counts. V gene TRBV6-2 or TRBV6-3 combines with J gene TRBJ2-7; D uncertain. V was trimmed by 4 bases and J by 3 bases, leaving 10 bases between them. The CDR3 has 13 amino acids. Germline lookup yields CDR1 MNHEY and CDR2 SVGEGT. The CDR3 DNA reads TGTGCCAGCAGTTCCCTCGTAAACTACGAGCAGTACTTC. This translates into CASSSLVNYEQYF.

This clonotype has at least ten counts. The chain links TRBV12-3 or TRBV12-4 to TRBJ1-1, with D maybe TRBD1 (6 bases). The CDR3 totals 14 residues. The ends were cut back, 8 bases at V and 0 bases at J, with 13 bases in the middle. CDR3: CASVNRDMNTEAFF. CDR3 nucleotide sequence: TGTGCCAGCGTGAACAGGGATATGAACACTGAAGCTTTCTTT.

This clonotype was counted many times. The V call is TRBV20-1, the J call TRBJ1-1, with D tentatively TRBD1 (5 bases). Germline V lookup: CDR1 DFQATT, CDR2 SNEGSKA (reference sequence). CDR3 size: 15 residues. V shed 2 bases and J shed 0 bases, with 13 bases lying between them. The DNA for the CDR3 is TGCAGTGCTAGACCCCCGACAGCTTTGAACACTGAAGCTTTCTTT. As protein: CSARPPTALNTEAFF.

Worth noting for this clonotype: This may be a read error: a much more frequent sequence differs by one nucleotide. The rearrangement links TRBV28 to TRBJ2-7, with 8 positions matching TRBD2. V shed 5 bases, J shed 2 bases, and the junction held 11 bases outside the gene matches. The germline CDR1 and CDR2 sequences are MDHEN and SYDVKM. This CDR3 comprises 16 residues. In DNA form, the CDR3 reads TGTGCCAGCAGTCCACTCCCAAGCGGGGGCCCCTACGAGCAGTACTTC. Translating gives CASSPLPSGGPYEQYF.

In nucleotides, the CDR3 is TGTGCCAGCAGTCCCGTGCGCAGGGGGAGGGTCGGTGAAGCTTTCTTT. Protein product: CASSPVRRGRVGEAFF. This chain joins TRBV27 and TRBJ1-1; TRBD1 matches at 7 bases. V trimming: 5 bases; J trimming: 7 bases; junction bases outside the gene matches: 16. The length of the CDR3 is 16 residues. CDR1 is MNHEY, CDR2 SMNVEV, per germline (reference sequence).

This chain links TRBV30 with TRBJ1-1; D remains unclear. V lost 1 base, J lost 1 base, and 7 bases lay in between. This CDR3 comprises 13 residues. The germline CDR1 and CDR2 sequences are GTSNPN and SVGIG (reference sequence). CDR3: CAWSAQWNTEAFF. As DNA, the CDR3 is TGTGCCTGGAGTGCTCAGTGGAACACTGAAGCTTTCTTT.

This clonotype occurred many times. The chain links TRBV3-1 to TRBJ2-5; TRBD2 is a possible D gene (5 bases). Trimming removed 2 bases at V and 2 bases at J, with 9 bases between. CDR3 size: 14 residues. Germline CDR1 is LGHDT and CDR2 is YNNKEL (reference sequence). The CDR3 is CASSQRLFQETQYF. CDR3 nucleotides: TGTGCCAGCAGCCAAAGACTATTTCAAGAGACCCAGTACTTC.

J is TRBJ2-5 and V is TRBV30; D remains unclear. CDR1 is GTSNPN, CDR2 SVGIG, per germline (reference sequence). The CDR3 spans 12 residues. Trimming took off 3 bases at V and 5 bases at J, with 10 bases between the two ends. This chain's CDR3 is CAWRQARETQYF. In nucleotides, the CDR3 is TGTGCCTGGAGGCAAGCGAGGGAGACCCAGTACTTC.

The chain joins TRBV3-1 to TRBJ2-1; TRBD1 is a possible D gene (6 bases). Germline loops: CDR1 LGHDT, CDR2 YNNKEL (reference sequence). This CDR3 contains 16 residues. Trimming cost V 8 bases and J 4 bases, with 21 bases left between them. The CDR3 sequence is CASRQGGDGLYNEQFF. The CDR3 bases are TGTGCCAGCCGTCAAGGGGGTGACGGATTATACAATGAGCAGTTCTTC.

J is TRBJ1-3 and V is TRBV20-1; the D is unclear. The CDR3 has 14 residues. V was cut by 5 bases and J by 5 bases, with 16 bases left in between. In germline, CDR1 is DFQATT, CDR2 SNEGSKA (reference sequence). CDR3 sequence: CSAGPGSSRNTIYF. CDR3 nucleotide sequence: TGCAGTGCTGGGCCGGGGAGTTCAAGAAACACCATATATTTT.

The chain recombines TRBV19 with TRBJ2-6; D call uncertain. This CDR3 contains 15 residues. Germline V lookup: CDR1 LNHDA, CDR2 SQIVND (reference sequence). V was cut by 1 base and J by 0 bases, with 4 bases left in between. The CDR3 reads CASSIVHSGANVLTF. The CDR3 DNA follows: TGTGCCAGTAGTATAGTCCACTCTGGGGCCAACGTCCTGACTTTC. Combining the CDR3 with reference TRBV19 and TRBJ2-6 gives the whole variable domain DGGITQSPKYLFRKEGQNVTLSCEQNLNHDAMYWYRQDPGQGLRLIYYSQIVNDFQKGDIAEGYSVSREKKESFPLTVTSAQKNPTAFYLCASSIVHSGANVLTFGAGSRLTVL.

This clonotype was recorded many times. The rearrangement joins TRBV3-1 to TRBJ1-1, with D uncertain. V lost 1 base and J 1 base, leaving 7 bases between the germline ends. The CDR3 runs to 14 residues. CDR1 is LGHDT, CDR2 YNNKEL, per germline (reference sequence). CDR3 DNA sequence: TGTGCCAGCAGCCAAGGATTCCGGAACACTGAAGCTTTCTTT. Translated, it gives CASSQGFRNTEAFF.

Written as DNA, the CDR3 is TGTGCCAGCTCACCCCCGGGGAGGCGGAATCAGCCCCAGCATTTT. Its protein is CASSPPGRRNQPQHF. V and J are TRBV18 and TRBJ1-5; D is uncertain. Germline V gives CDR1 KGHSH, CDR2 LQKENI. The V end lost 3 bases, the J end lost 4 bases, and 13 bases lay between the germline ends. There are 15 residues in the CDR3.

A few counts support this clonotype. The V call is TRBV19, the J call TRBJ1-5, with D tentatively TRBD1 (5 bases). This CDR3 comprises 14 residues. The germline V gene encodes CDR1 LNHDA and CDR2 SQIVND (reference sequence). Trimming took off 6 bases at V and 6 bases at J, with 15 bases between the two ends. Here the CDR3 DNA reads TGTGCCAGTAGCTTAACAGCCCAGGGTCAGCCCCAGCATTTT. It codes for CASSLTAQGQPQHF.

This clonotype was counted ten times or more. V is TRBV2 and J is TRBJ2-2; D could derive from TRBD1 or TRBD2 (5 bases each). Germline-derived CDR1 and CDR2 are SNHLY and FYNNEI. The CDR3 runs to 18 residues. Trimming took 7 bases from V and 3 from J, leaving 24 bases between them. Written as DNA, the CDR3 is TGTGCCAGCACCCCCGGGCCAGGGCGGTCCGGGGACACCGGGGAGCTGTTTTTT. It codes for CASTPGPGRSGDTGELFF.

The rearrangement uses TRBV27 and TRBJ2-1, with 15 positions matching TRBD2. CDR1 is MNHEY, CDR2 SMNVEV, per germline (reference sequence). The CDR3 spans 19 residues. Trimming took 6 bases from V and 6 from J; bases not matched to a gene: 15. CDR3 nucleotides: TGTGCCAGCAGCCGCCCCGGACTAGCGGGAGGGTCGTCGTCCAATGAGCAGTTCTTC. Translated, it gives CASSRPGLAGGSSSNEQFF.

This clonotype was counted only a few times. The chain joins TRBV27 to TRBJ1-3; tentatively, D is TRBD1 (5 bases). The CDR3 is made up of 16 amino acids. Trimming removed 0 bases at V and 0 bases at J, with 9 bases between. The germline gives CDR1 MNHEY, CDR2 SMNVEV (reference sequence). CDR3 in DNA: TGTGCCAGCAGTTTATCAAGGGGCCTCTCTGGAAACACCATATATTTT. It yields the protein CASSLSRGLSGNTIYF.

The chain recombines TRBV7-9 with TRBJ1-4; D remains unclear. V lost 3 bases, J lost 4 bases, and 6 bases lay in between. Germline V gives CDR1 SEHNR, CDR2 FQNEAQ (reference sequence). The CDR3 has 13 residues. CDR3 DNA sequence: TGTGCCAGCAGCTTTCAGGATAATGAAAAACTGTTTTTT. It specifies CASSFQDNEKLFF.

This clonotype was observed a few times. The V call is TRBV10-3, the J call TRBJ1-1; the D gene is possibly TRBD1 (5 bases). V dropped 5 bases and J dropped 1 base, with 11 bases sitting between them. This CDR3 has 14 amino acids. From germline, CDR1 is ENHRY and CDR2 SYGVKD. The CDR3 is CAISPRGENTEAFF. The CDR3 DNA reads TGTGCCATCAGTCCAAGAGGGGAGAACACTGAAGCTTTCTTT.

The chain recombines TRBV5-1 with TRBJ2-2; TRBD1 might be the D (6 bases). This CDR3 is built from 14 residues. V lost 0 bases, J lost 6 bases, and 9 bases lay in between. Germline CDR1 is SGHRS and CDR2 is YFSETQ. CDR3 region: CASSLDRVAGELFF. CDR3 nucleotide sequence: TGCGCCAGCAGCTTGGACAGGGTGGCCGGGGAGCTGTTTTTT.